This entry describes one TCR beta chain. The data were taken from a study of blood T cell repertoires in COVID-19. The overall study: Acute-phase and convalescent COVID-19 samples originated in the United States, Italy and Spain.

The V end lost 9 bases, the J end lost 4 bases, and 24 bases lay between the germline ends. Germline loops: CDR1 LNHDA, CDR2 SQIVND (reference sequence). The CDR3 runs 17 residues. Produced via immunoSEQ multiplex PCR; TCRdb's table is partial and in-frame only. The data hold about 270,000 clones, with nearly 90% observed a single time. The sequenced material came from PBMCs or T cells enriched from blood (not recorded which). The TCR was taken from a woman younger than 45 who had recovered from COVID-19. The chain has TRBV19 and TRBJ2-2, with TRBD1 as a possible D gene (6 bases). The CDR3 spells CASSQRLGQPTTGELFF. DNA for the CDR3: TGTGCCAGCAGTCAGCGCCTCGGACAGCCTACCACCGGGGAGCTGTTTTTT. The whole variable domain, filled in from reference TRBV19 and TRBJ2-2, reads DGGITQSPKYLFRKEGQNVTLSCEQNLNHDAMYWYRQDPGQGLRLIYYSQIVNDFQKGDIAEGYSVSREKKESFPLTVTSAQKNPTAFYLCASSQRLGQPTTGELFFGEGSRLTVL.